These 9 T cell receptor beta chains originate from one sample sequenced in a study. TCRdb analysed the RT-PCR reads with MiXCR anew, one entry per CDR3 protein. The repertoire consists of about 700,000 distinct CDR3 sequences, with 14% occurring once and the leading ten covering roughly 3.6%. The sequencing input was memory CD4+ T cells from blood. The receptors were sampled from a female donor in good health, serving as a healthy control.

This rearrangement joins TRBV7-9 to TRBJ2-7; tentatively, D is TRBD1 (5 bases). The CDR3 has 12 amino acids. In germline, CDR1 is SEHNR, CDR2 FQNEAQ (reference sequence). V dropped 2 bases and J dropped 6 bases, with 8 bases sitting between them. The CDR3 here is CASSLQGGEQYF. DNA of the CDR3: TGTGCCAGCAGCTTACAGGGCGGCGAGCAGTACTTC.

This clonotype was recorded many times. A read error may explain this, as a much larger clone is one base away. J is TRBJ1-1 and V is TRBV4-3; no clear D gene. Germline V CDR1 and CDR2: LGHNA, YSLEER. Trimming shortened V by 0 bases and J by 1 base, and 3 bases separated the two germline ends. This CDR3 is built from 13 residues. The CDR3 sequence: CASSQDKNTEAFF. For the CDR3, the DNA is TGCGCCAGCAGCCAAGACAAGAACACTGAAGCTTTCTTT.

This clonotype showed up many times. The genes are TRBV18 and TRBJ2-1, with 10 bases lining up with TRBD1. The CDR3 spans 15 residues. Trimming cost V 2 bases and J 6 bases; bases outside gene matches: 4. Germline CDR1 KGHSH, CDR2 LQKENI. CDR3 coding DNA: TGTGCCAGCTCACCAGGGGACAGGGGCGTCAATGAGCAGTTCTTC. Amino acid sequence: CASSPGDRGVNEQFF.

Notes on this clonotype: One junction end disagrees with the germline gene, perhaps due to a read error. The chain employs TRBV7-9 and TRBJ2-7, with D possibly TRBD1 on 5 matching bases. Germline V gives CDR1 SEHNR, CDR2 FQNEAQ (reference sequence). This CDR3 has 12 residues. The CDR3 here is CASSQSDSEVLF. CDR3 bases: TGTGCCAGCAGCCAATCCGACAGTGAGGTGCTCTTC.

This clonotype was counted a few times. V is TRBV5-6 and J is TRBJ2-1, with 10 bases that match TRBD2. This CDR3 comprises 17 residues. The V gene end was trimmed by 0 bases and the J gene end by 9 bases; junction bases not matched to a gene: 12. Germline V gene sequence: CDR1 SGHDT, CDR2 YYEEEE. The CDR3 region is CASSLELAGANIGEQFF. The CDR3 nucleotides read TGTGCCAGCAGCTTGGAGCTAGCGGGAGCAAATATAGGTGAGCAGTTCTTC.

The chain carries TRBV5-4 and TRBJ2-5; 8 bases map to TRBD2. CDR3 size: 16 residues. The germline V gene encodes CDR1 SGHNT and CDR2 YYREEE (reference sequence). With 4 bases clipped from V and 2 bases from J, the junction kept 10 bases outside the gene matches. This CDR3 is CASSPGRTSRQETQYF. Written as DNA, the CDR3 is TGTGCCAGCAGCCCTGGGAGGACTAGCCGTCAAGAGACCCAGTACTTC. Combining the CDR3 with reference TRBV5-4 and TRBJ2-5 gives the whole variable domain ETGVTQSPTHLIKTRGQQVTLRCSSQSGHNTVSWYQQALGQGPQFIFQYYREEENGRGNFPPRFSGLQFPNYSSELNVNALELDDSALYLCASSPGRTSRQETQYFGPGTRLLVL.

The chain links TRBV7-9 to TRBJ1-1, with D perhaps TRBD1 (5 bases). Germline loops: CDR1 SEHNR, CDR2 FQNEAQ (reference sequence). Trimming removed 5 bases at V and 4 bases at J, with 20 bases between. This CDR3 is built from 16 residues. The CDR3 region has the DNA TGTGCCAGCAGCCGGGGACGGAATATGGGGATCACTGAAGCTTTCTTT. It specifies CASSRGRNMGITEAFF.

J is TRBJ1-1 and V is TRBV12-3 or TRBV12-4, with D perhaps matching TRBD1 (5 bases). Trimming shortened V by 0 bases and J by 7 bases, and 9 bases separated the two germline ends. The CDR3 is made up of 13 amino acids. The CDR3 region is CASSLAQGDEAFF. In DNA, the CDR3 is TGTGCCAGCAGTTTAGCTCAGGGCGATGAAGCTTTCTTT.

The chain employs TRBV7-9 and TRBJ1-1, with TRBD1 matching over 11 bases. The germline V gene encodes CDR1 SEHNR and CDR2 FQNEAQ (reference sequence). The CDR3 has 15 amino acids. V shed 5 bases and J 3 bases; nucleotides not matched to a gene: 5. In nucleotides, the CDR3 is TGTGCCAGCAGCATGGGACAGGGGGATGACACTGAAGCTTTCTTT. As protein: CASSMGQGDDTEAFF.